The present entry profiles one T cell receptor beta chain with its context. No antigen is known for it. Between the trimmed V and J ends, which lost 3 bases and 9 bases, there was a span of 8 bases. Germline V gene data show CDR1 as MDHEN and CDR2 as SYDVKM. The CDR3 totals 11 residues. These data originate in a study of cytomegalovirus exposure and HLA in healthy donors. Primers: 60 Vbeta forward and 13 Jbeta reverse. Sequenced by immunoSEQ multiplex PCR; TCRdb stores in-frame clones only, minus some. Of some 110,000 clones in the sample, 9.5% to 15% were seen once. Overall study results and limits: There were a few CMV-associated chains whose specificity for CMV antigens was confirmed in vitro.

The clonotype was recovered from a man aged 35 to 55 in good health and CMV-seropositive. The rearrangement uses TRBV28 and TRBJ1-1; D unresolved. The sequencing sample was made of PBMCs. In DNA, the CDR3 is TGTGCCAGCAGTTTTGAACTTAAAGCTTTCTTT. It translates to CASSFELKAFF.